This entry lists 20 T cell receptor beta chains sequenced from one sample in a study of OX40 agonist ivuxolimab in advanced cancers. Profiling relied on immunoSEQ multiplex PCR, and the TCRdb table lists in-frame clones only, not all of them. Among around 35,000 clones listed, roughly 77% were seen once. The sequences come from CD4+ or CD8+ T cells sorted from blood, collected in a trial of the OX40 agonist ivuxolimab. The receptors stem from an adult with an advanced solid tumor such as melanoma, head and neck, liver or kidney cancer.

The gene calls are TRBV6-1 and TRBJ1-4; D not resolved. Trimming cost V 6 bases and J 2 bases, with 13 bases left between them. Germline CDR1 reads MNHNS; CDR2 reads SASEGT. The CDR3 spans 15 residues. CDR3 sequence reads: CASRVHGRTNEKLFF. The CDR3 nucleotides are TGTGCCAGCAGGGTCCACGGGCGGACTAATGAAAAACTGTTTTTT.

The rearrangement uses TRBV30 and TRBJ2-3, with unresolved D. Germline V gene sequence: CDR1 GTSNPN, CDR2 SVGIG (reference sequence). Trimming pared 1 base from V and 4 bases from J, leaving 3 bases between. CDR3 length: 11 amino acids. The chain's CDR3 is CAWSGADTQYF. Written as DNA, the CDR3 is TGTGCCTGGAGTGGGGCAGATACGCAGTATTTT.

V is TRBV7-3 and J is TRBJ2-1; D tentatively fits TRBD1 or TRBD2 (5 bases each). The germline CDR1 and CDR2 sequences are SGHTA and FQGTGA. CDR3 length: 16 residues. V lost 4 bases and J 6 bases, leaving 19 bases between the germline ends. This CDR3 reads CASSSDSRGPSNEQFF. The CDR3 DNA sequence: TGTGCCAGCAGCTCCGACTCGAGGGGACCCAGCAATGAGCAGTTCTTC.

This chain uses TRBV15 with TRBJ2-1, with a weak D call TRBD2 (7 bases). Trimming shortened V by 1 base and J by 9 bases, and 22 bases separated the two germline ends. This CDR3 contains 17 residues. CDR1 is LNHNV and CDR2 is YYDKDF in the germline V gene (reference sequence). CDR3 nucleotide sequence: TGTGCCACCAGCAGAGCGGGGGGCCTCATATTTCCCCCTGAGCAGTTCTTC. Protein: CATSRAGGLIFPPEQFF.

The J gene is TRBJ2-3, the V gene TRBV19; TRBD2 matches 9 bases. Per the germline V gene, CDR1 is LNHDA and CDR2 is SQIVND (reference sequence). This CDR3 comprises 13 residues. V trimming: 6 bases; J trimming: 4 bases; junction bases outside the gene matches: 2. CDR3: CASRVAGADTQYF. The DNA of the CDR3 is TGTGCCAGTAGGGTAGCGGGGGCAGATACGCAGTATTTT. The full variable domain, its missing parts supplied by reference TRBV19 and TRBJ2-3, is DGGITQSPKYLFRKEGQNVTLSCEQNLNHDAMYWYRQDPGQGLRLIYYSQIVNDFQKGDIAEGYSVSREKKESFPLTVTSAQKNPTAFYLCASRVAGADTQYFGPGTRLTVL.

J is TRBJ1-1 and V is TRBV7-9; a possible D gene is TRBD1 (6 bases). CDR3 length equals 13 residues. Germline CDR1 SEHNR, CDR2 FQNEAQ (reference sequence). Trimming removed 3 bases from V and 3 bases from J, with 8 bases in between. The CDR3, as DNA: TGTGCCAGCAGCTTTACAGGGTACACTGAAGCTTTCTTT. Its translation: CASSFTGYTEAFF.

The V call is TRBV27, the J call TRBJ2-7; 8 nucleotides match TRBD2. Trimming took 10 bases from V and 6 from J; bases not matched to a gene: 11. This CDR3 has 13 residues. CDR1 MNHEY and CDR2 SMNVEV come from the germline V gene (reference sequence). The CDR3 reads CANHNGRVSEQYF. CDR3 DNA: TGTGCCAACCACAACGGGAGGGTATCCGAGCAGTACTTC.

The chain employs TRBV7-2 and TRBJ2-7, with 9 bases that match TRBD2. This CDR3 comprises 15 residues. Germline values: CDR1 SGHTA, CDR2 FQGNSA. The trim removed 3 bases at V and 2 bases at J, leaving 5 bases unmatched. The DNA of the CDR3 is TGTGCCAGCAGCTTCGGGACTAGCAGAACCTACGAGCAGTACTTC. Translation gives CASSFGTSRTYEQYF.

About this clone itself: The same CDR3 is also encoded by other DNA sequences in this sample. The rearrangement uses TRBV28 and TRBJ2-2; D not certain. Germline loops: CDR1 MDHEN, CDR2 SYDVKM. Trimming took 3 bases from V and 5 from J, leaving 4 bases between them. The CDR3 sequence is 12 residues long. The CDR3 DNA reads TGTGCCAGCAGTTTCGGGACCGGGGAGCTGTTTTTT. Its protein product is CASSFGTGELFF.

This clone was counted a single time. The rearrangement links TRBV11-2 to TRBJ1-2; no clear D gene. This CDR3 is 14 amino acids long. The V and J ends lost 1 base and 5 bases respectively, with 11 bases between them. Looked up from germline, CDR1 is SGHAT and CDR2 is FQNNGV. The DNA of the CDR3 is TGTGCCAGCAGCTTAGCGGCAGCCACGTATGGCTACACCTTC. It specifies CASSLAAATYGYTF.

V usage is TRBV2 and J usage is TRBJ2-7; D gene ambiguous. The germline CDR1 and CDR2 sequences are SNHLY and FYNNEI. V lost 6 bases and J lost 2, with 8 bases in between. CDR3 length: 12 residues. CDR3 DNA: TGTGCCAGCAGGGAAACCCCCTACGAGCAGTACTTC. Amino acid sequence: CASRETPYEQYF.

The genes are TRBV18 and TRBJ2-7, with 14 bases aligning to TRBD2. The germline CDR1 and CDR2 sequences are KGHSH and LQKENI. The CDR3 has 15 amino acids. J lost 6 bases, V lost 4 bases, and 5 bases had no gene match. The DNA for the CDR3 is TGTGCCAGCTCACTGGGACTAGCGGGAGTTAGCGAGCAGTACTTC. It codes for CASSLGLAGVSEQYF.

The rearrangement links TRBV11-1 to TRBJ2-3, with 11 bases matching TRBD1. Germline CDR1 SGHAT, CDR2 FQDESV (reference sequence). With 0 bases clipped from V and 7 bases from J, the junction kept 3 bases outside the gene matches. The CDR3 has 15 amino acids. The CDR3 coding sequence is TGTGCCAGCAGCTTAGCGGACAGGGGGCAAAATACGCAGTATTTT. Translation: CASSLADRGQNTQYF.

This chain joins TRBV5-1 and TRBJ1-4; 8 positions match TRBD1. This CDR3 contains 13 residues. Germline values: CDR1 SGHRS, CDR2 YFSETQ. Germline trimming cut 7 bases from V and 8 bases from J; bases unmatched to any gene: 7. The CDR3 bases are TGCGCCAGCCGCCCCGGGACAGGAGAAAAACTGTTTTTT. Its translation is CASRPGTGEKLFF.

The chain combines TRBV27 with TRBJ1-5; possible D gene TRBD1, 5 bases. V shed 1 base and J shed 0 bases, with 7 bases lying between them. There are 15 residues in the CDR3. Per germline, CDR1 MNHEY and CDR2 SMNVEV (reference sequence). The CDR3, as DNA: TGTGCCAGCAGTTTATACAGGCATAGCAATCAGCCCCAGCATTTT. Translated, it gives CASSLYRHSNQPQHF.

This chain connects TRBV28 to TRBJ1-5, with 7 bases fitting TRBD1. The CDR3 has 16 residues. Germline V lookup: CDR1 MDHEN, CDR2 SYDVKM. With V trimmed by 3 bases and J by 6 bases, 11 bases remained unmatched. CDR3 amino acids: CASSLKQGSRVQPQHF. Written as DNA, the CDR3 is TGTGCCAGCAGTTTGAAACAGGGGTCCAGGGTTCAGCCCCAGCATTTT.

This chain connects TRBV6-4 to TRBJ2-2; D might be TRBD1 or TRBD2, each matching 5 bases. The CDR3 has 16 amino acids. Germline lookup yields CDR1 MRHNA and CDR2 SNTAGT. Trimming pared 8 bases from V and 0 bases from J, leaving 16 bases between. In nucleotides, the CDR3 is TGTGCCAGCCTTACGGGACCCGGGGCGAACACCGGGGAGCTGTTTTTT. Translating gives CASLTGPGANTGELFF.

V is TRBV29-1 and J is TRBJ2-7; D is uncertain. CDR1 and CDR2 (germline): SQVTM, ANQGSEA. CDR3 length: 12 residues. The ends were cut back, 7 bases at V and 3 bases at J, with 13 bases in the middle. CDR3 bases: TGCAGCGCCACAGCGAAAAACTACGAGCAGTACTTC. This encodes CSATAKNYEQYF.

The gene calls are TRBV10-3 and TRBJ2-2; the D is unclear. The CDR3 consists of 12 residues. The V gene lost 5 bases and the J gene lost 0 bases, with 1 base spanning the gap. Germline V gene lookup returns CDR1 ENHRY and CDR2 SYGVKD. DNA for the CDR3: TGTGCCATCAGTCCGAACACCGGGGAGCTGTTTTTT. It specifies CAISPNTGELFF.

The chain is built from TRBV5-5 and TRBJ1-2; no clear D gene. In germline, CDR1 is SGHKS, CDR2 YYEKEE (reference sequence). The CDR3 loop spans 15 amino acids. Trimming took off 0 bases at V and 0 bases at J, with 9 bases between the two ends. The CDR3 DNA follows: TGTGCCAGCAGCTTGGCGGCAATAGCTAACTATGGCTACACCTTC. Protein sequence: CASSLAAIANYGYTF.